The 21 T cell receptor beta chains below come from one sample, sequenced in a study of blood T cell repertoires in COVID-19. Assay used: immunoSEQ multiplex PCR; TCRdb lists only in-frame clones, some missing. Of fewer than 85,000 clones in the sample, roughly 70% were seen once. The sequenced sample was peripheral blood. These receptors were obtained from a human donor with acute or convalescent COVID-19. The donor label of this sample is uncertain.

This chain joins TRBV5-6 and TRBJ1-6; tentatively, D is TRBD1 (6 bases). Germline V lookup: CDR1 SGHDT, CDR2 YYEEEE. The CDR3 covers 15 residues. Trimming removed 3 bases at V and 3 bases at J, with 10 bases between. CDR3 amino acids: CASSSGQIYNSPLHF. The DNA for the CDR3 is TGTGCCAGCAGCTCCGGACAGATCTATAATTCACCCCTCCACTTT.

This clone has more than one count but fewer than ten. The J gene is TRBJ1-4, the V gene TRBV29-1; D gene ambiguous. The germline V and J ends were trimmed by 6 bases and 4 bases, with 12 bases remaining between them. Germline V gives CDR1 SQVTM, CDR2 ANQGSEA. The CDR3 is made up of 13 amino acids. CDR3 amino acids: CSVSTQFNEKLFF. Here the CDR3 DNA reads TGCAGCGTGTCGACACAATTTAATGAAAAACTGTTTTTT.

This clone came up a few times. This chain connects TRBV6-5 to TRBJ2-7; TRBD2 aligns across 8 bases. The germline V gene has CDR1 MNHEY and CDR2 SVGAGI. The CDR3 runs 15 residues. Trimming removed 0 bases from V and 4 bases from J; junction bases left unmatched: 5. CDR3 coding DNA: TGTGCCAGCAGTTACTCTGGACTAGCCTTATACGAGCAGTACTTC. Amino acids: CASSYSGLALYEQYF.

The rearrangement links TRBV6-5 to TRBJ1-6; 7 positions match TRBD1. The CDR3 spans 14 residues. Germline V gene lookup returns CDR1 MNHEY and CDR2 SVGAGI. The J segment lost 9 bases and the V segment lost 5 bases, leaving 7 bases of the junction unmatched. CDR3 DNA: TGTGCCAGCAGTACGGACAGGAGGAGTTCACCCCTCCACTTT. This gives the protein CASSTDRRSSPLHF.

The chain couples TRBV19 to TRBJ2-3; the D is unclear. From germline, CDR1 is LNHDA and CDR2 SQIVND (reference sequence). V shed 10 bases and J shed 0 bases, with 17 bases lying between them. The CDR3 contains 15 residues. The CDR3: CATQSRWASTDTQYF. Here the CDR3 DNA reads TGTGCCACCCAAAGCCGCTGGGCTAGCACAGATACGCAGTATTTT. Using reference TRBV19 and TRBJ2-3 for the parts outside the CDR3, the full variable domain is DGGITQSPKYLFRKEGQNVTLSCEQNLNHDAMYWYRQDPGQGLRLIYYSQIVNDFQKGDIAEGYSVSREKKESFPLTVTSAQKNPTAFYLCATQSRWASTDTQYFGPGTRLTVL.

CDR3 coding DNA: TGTGCCAGCACCGTACAGGGGGTAAATAATTCACCCCTCCACTTT. It yields the protein CASTVQGVNNSPLHF. The gene calls are TRBV6-5 and TRBJ1-6; 8 bases match TRBD1. Germline V gives CDR1 MNHEY, CDR2 SVGAGI. Germline trimming cut 7 bases from V and 5 bases from J; bases unmatched to any gene: 7. CDR3 length: 15 residues.

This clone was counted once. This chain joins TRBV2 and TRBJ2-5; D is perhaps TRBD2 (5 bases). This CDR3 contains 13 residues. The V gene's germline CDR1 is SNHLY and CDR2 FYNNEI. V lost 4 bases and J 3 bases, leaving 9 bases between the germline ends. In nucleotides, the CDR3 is TGTGCCAGCAGTGTACTCGGGAAAGAGACCCAGTACTTC. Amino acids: CASSVLGKETQYF.

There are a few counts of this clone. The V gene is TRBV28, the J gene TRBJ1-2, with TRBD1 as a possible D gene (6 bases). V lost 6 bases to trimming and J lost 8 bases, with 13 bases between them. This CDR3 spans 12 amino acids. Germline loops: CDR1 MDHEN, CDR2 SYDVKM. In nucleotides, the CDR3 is TGTGCCAGCAGCCCTCACAGGGAAGGCTACACCTTC. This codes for CASSPHREGYTF.

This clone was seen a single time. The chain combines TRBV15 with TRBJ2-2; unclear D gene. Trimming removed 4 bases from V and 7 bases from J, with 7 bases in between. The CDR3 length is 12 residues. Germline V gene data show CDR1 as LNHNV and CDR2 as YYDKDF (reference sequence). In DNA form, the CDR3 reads TGTGCCACCAGCACCCTCCTCGGGGAGCTGTTTTTT. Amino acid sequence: CATSTLLGELFF.

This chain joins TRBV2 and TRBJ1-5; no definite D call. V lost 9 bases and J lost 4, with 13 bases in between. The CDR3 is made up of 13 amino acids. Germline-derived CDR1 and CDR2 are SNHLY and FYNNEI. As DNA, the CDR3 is TGTGCCAGTCAGAAAACGGGGAATCAGCCCCAGCATTTT. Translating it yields CASQKTGNQPQHF.

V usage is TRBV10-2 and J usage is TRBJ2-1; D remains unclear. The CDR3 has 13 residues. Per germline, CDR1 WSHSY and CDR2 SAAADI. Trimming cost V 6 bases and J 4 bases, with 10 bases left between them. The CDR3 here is CASSESRYNEQFF. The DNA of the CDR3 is TGCGCCAGCAGCGAATCCCGGTACAATGAGCAGTTCTTC.

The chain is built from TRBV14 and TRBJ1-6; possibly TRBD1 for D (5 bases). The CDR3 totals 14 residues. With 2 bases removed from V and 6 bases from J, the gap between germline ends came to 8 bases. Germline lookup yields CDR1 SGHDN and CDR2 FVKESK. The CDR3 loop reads CASSQQGFNSPLHF. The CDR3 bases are TGTGCCAGCAGCCAACAGGGTTTTAATTCACCCCTCCACTTT.

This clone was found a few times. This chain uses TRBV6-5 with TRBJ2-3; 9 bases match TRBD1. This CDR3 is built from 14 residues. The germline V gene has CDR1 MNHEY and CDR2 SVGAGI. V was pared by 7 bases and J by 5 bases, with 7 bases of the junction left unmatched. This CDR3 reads CASNPGQGGDTQYF. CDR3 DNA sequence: TGTGCCAGCAACCCGGGACAGGGTGGAGATACGCAGTATTTT.

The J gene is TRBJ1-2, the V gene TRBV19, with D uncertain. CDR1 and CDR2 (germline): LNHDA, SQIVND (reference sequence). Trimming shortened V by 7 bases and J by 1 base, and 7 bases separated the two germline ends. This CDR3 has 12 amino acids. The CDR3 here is CASTQRNYGYTF. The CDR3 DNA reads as TGTGCCAGTACCCAGCGTAACTATGGCTACACCTTC.

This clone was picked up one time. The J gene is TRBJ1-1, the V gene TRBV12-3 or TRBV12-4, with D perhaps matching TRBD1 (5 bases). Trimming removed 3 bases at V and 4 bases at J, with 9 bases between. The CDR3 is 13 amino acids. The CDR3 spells CASSFRGSTEAFF. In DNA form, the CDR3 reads TGTGCCAGCAGTTTTCGGGGGAGCACTGAAGCTTTCTTT.

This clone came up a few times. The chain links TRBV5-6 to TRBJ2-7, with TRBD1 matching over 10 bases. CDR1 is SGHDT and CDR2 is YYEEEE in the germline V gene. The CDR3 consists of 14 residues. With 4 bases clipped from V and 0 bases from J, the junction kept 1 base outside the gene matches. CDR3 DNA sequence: TGTGCCAGCAGCCGACAGGGGGCCTCCTACGAGCAGTACGTC. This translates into CASSRQGASYEQYV.

CDR3 in amino acids: CATSRGGSERNEQFF. DNA of the CDR3: TGTGCCACCAGCAGAGGAGGTAGCGAGCGCAATGAGCAGTTCTTC. This chain joins TRBV15 and TRBJ2-1, with TRBD2 as a possible D gene (5 bases). The CDR3 runs to 15 residues. CDR1 is LNHNV, CDR2 YYDKDF, per germline (reference sequence). V lost 1 base, J lost 6 bases, and 13 bases lay in between.

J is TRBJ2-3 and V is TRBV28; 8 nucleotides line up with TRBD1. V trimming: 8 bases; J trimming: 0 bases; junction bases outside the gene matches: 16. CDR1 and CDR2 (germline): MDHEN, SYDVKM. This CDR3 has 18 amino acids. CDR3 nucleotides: TGTGCCAGCCCCCCCGGGACAGGCTTCCTTGCTAGCACAGATACGCAGTATTTT. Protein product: CASPPGTGFLASTDTQYF.

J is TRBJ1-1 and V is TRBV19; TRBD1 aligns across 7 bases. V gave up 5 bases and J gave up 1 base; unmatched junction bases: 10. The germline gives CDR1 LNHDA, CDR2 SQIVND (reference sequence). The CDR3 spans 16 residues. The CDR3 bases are TGTGCCAGTAGTCCTCAGGCGACAGGGTCGAACACTGAAGCTTTCTTT. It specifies CASSPQATGSNTEAFF.

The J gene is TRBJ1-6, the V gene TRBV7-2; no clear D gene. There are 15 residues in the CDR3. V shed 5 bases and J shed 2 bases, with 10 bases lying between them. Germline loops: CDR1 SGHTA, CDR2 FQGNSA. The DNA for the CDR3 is TGTGCCAGCAGCCCAAATATAGCCTATAATTCACCCCTCCACTTT. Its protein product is CASSPNIAYNSPLHF.

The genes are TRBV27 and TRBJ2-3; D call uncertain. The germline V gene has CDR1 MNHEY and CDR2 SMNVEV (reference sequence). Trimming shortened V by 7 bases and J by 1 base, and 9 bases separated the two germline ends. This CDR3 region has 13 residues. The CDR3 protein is CASTTRGTDTQYF. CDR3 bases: TGTGCCAGCACCACACGGGGCACAGATACGCAGTATTTT.